This entry lists 23 T cell receptor beta chains sequenced from one sample in a study of cytomegalovirus exposure and HLA in healthy donors. PCR was performed using 60 Vbeta and 13 Jbeta primers. Libraries were prepared by immunoSEQ multiplex PCR; TCRdb keeps only in-frame clonotypes and omits some of them. Among roughly 150,000 clones listed, roughly 84% were seen once. Sequencing was carried out using PBMCs. These receptor sequences come from a man aged 25 to 40 in good health and CMV-seronegative.

A single count supports this clone. This chain joins TRBV13 and TRBJ2-2, with 8 bases aligning to TRBD1. The length of the CDR3 is 13 residues. V gave up 7 bases and J gave up 5 bases; unmatched junction bases: 3. CDR1 and CDR2 from the germline V gene are PRHDT and FYEKMQ (reference sequence). CDR3 protein: CASNTGGTGELFF. For the CDR3, the DNA is TGTGCCAGCAACACAGGGGGGACCGGGGAGCTGTTTTTT.

The V gene is TRBV28, the J gene TRBJ1-1; 10 nucleotides line up with TRBD1. V was clipped by 5 bases and J by 1 base; unmatched bases: 10. In germline, CDR1 is MDHEN, CDR2 SYDVKM. CDR3 length: 17 residues. This chain's CDR3 is CASSRAGQGYRNTEAFF. CDR3 DNA: TGTGCCAGCAGTAGAGCGGGACAGGGGTATCGGAACACTGAAGCTTTCTTT.

The rearrangement joins TRBV7-9 to TRBJ1-6; D may be TRBD1 (6 bases). Trimming removed 6 bases at V and 6 bases at J, with 12 bases between. There are 14 residues in the CDR3. Germline V CDR1 and CDR2: SEHNR, FQNEAQ (reference sequence). This CDR3 reads CASSRDTSNSPLHF. In DNA, the CDR3 is TGTGCCAGCAGTCGGGACACTAGTAATTCACCCCTCCACTTT.

The V gene is TRBV9, the J gene TRBJ2-1; TRBD1 matches 7 bases. V was clipped by 2 bases and J by 5 bases; unmatched bases: 1. This CDR3 region has 13 residues. Germline V gene lookup returns CDR1 SGDLS and CDR2 YYNGEE. CDR3 in DNA: TGTGCCAGCAGCGTCGGACAGGACAATGAGCAGTTCTTC. Its translation is CASSVGQDNEQFF.

This sequence joins TRBV2 and TRBJ2-3; TRBD1 matches at 9 bases. This CDR3 is built from 13 residues. Looked up from germline, CDR1 is SNHLY and CDR2 is FYNNEI. The V and J ends lost 9 bases and 3 bases, in that order; junction bases with no gene match: 4. The CDR3 DNA reads TGTGCCAGTACAGGGGGCGAGACAGATACGCAGTATTTT. Protein product: CASTGGETDTQYF.

This clone was seen a few times. The rearrangement links TRBV30 to TRBJ1-5, with TRBD1 matching over 9 bases. The J segment lost 4 bases and the V segment lost 4 bases, leaving 2 bases of the junction unmatched. This CDR3 comprises 13 residues. From germline, CDR1 is GTSNPN and CDR2 SVGIG (reference sequence). CDR3 nucleotides: TGTGCCTGGAATGACAGGGGGAATCAGCCCCAGCATTTT. Translation gives CAWNDRGNQPQHF.

This chain connects TRBV12-5 to TRBJ2-5; 14 nucleotides line up with TRBD2. CDR3 length equals 21 residues. J lost 4 bases, V lost 0 bases, and 16 bases had no gene match. The germline gives CDR1 LGHNT, CDR2 FRNRAP. The CDR3: CASGLVQSGKTSGGARETQYF. CDR3 DNA sequence: TGTGCTAGTGGTTTGGTACAGAGTGGCAAGACTAGCGGGGGGGCCCGAGAGACCCAGTACTTC.

This rearrangement joins TRBV4-1 to TRBJ2-2; 7 bases are a match to TRBD1. V lost 3 bases to trimming and J lost 0 bases; unmatched junction nucleotides: 1. The CDR3 runs to 15 residues. Germline V gene lookup returns CDR1 MGHRA and CDR2 YSYEKL. The CDR3 coding sequence is TGCGCCAGCAGCCAGCAGGGGGCGAACACCGGGGAGCTGTTTTTT. Translated: CASSQQGANTGELFF.

The genes are TRBV28 and TRBJ2-5; 7 nucleotides line up with TRBD2. V gave up 6 bases and J gave up 1 base; unmatched junction bases: 2. This CDR3 region has 13 residues. Germline V gene data show CDR1 as MDHEN and CDR2 as SYDVKM. This chain's CDR3 is CASSASGQETQYF. Written as DNA, the CDR3 is TGTGCCAGCAGCGCTAGCGGCCAAGAGACCCAGTACTTC.

The V call is TRBV5-6, the J call TRBJ1-6; D unresolved. Germline V lookup: CDR1 SGHDT, CDR2 YYEEEE. The CDR3 runs to 16 residues. Trimming removed 4 bases at V and 9 bases at J, with 20 bases between. CDR3 bases: TGTGCCAGCAGCATAGGTACGGGAGATTTTAGTTCACCCCTCCACTTT. Translating gives CASSIGTGDFSSPLHF.

Written as DNA, the CDR3 is TGTGCCAGCAGTGAAGACATGCGAGGCGTCAATGAAAAACTGTTTTTT. Encoded protein: CASSEDMRGVNEKLFF. V and J are TRBV6-1 and TRBJ1-4; D gene unclear. The germline CDR1 and CDR2 sequences are MNHNS and SASEGT. The length of the CDR3 is 16 residues. The V gene lost 1 base and the J gene lost 5 bases, with 14 bases spanning the gap.

The chain recombines TRBV27 with TRBJ2-7, with a weak D call TRBD1 (5 bases). The V end lost 6 bases, the J end lost 6 bases, and 18 bases lay between the germline ends. The CDR3 is 14 amino acids. Looked up from germline, CDR1 is MNHEY and CDR2 is SMNVEV (reference sequence). The DNA of the CDR3 is TGTGCCAGCAGCCTACAGGATCATAAGGCCGAGCAGTACTTC. This encodes CASSLQDHKAEQYF.

This sequence joins TRBV5-4 and TRBJ2-7, with 7 bases lining up with TRBD2. The CDR3 totals 15 residues. In germline, CDR1 is SGHNT, CDR2 YYREEE (reference sequence). Germline trimming cut 3 bases from V and 1 base from J; bases unmatched to any gene: 7. The CDR3 here is CASSSMTSPSYEQYF. The CDR3 DNA reads TGTGCCAGCAGCTCAATGACTAGCCCATCCTACGAGCAGTACTTC.

For the CDR3, the DNA is TGTGCCAGCGGATGGACGGGGGATCAGCCCCAGCATTTT. It specifies CASGWTGDQPQHF. This rearrangement joins TRBV2 to TRBJ1-5; tentative D call: TRBD1 (5 bases). CDR1 and CDR2 from the germline V gene are SNHLY and FYNNEI. This CDR3 comprises 13 residues. V lost 8 bases to trimming and J lost 5 bases, with 13 bases between them. Looking up the rest from reference TRBV2 and TRBJ1-5 gives the full variable domain: EPEVTQTPSHQVTQMGQEVILRCVPISNHLYFYWYRQILGQKVEFLVSFYNNEISEKSEIFDDQFSVERPDGSNFTLKIRSTKLEDSAMYFCASGWTGDQPQHFGDGTRLSIL.

The J gene is TRBJ2-2, the V gene TRBV6-6; D is perhaps TRBD1 (8 bases). V lost 6 bases, J lost 5 bases, and 10 bases lay in between. This CDR3 is built from 13 residues. In germline, CDR1 is MNHNY, CDR2 SVGAGI (reference sequence). The CDR3 DNA follows: TGTGCCAGCAGACAGGGGGGGACCGGGGAGCTGTTTTTT. Translating gives CASRQGGTGELFF.

The chain links TRBV5-5 to TRBJ2-3; TRBD2 agrees at 8 bases. The CDR3 is 16 residues long. Trimming removed 4 bases from V and 0 bases from J; junction bases left unmatched: 7. Germline lookup yields CDR1 SGHKS and CDR2 YYEKEE (reference sequence). The CDR3 protein is CASSQTSGTSTDTQYF. The CDR3 region has the DNA TGTGCCAGCAGCCAAACTAGCGGAACTAGCACAGATACGCAGTATTTT.

V and J are TRBV6-1 and TRBJ1-5, with a possible D match to TRBD1 (5 bases). The V gene lost 8 bases and the J gene lost 1 base, with 9 bases spanning the gap. The CDR3 loop spans 13 amino acids. Germline V lookup: CDR1 MNHNS, CDR2 SASEGT. CDR3 protein: CASRQTSNQPQHF. The DNA for the CDR3 is TGTGCCAGCCGACAGACAAGCAATCAGCCCCAGCATTTT.

This clone was found a few times. The chain employs TRBV27 and TRBJ2-7; tentative D call: TRBD1 (5 bases). CDR1 and CDR2 from the germline V gene are MNHEY and SMNVEV (reference sequence). V was shortened by 7 bases and J by 3 bases, with 16 bases between the two germline ends. The CDR3 contains 14 residues. The chain's CDR3 is CASKSRQGRYEQYF. The CDR3 nucleotides read TGTGCCAGCAAATCACGGCAGGGTCGCTACGAGCAGTACTTC.

The chain couples TRBV19 to TRBJ1-1; perhaps TRBD1 as D (6 bases). V shed 3 bases and J shed 2 bases, with 16 bases lying between them. The CDR3 length is 16 residues. From germline, CDR1 is LNHDA and CDR2 SQIVND (reference sequence). As DNA, the CDR3 is TGTGCCAGTAGTATGAGTCTGGGGGCGCTTAACACTGAAGCTTTCTTT. This encodes CASSMSLGALNTEAFF.

This clone was counted a single time. The V gene is TRBV5-5, the J gene TRBJ1-5; 8 bases line up with TRBD1. Germline V gene lookup returns CDR1 SGHKS and CDR2 YYEKEE (reference sequence). The CDR3 sequence is 16 residues long. V gave up 1 base and J gave up 0 bases; unmatched junction bases: 3. Here the CDR3 DNA reads TGTGCCAGCAGCTTGCGACAGGGGTATAGCAATCAGCCCCAGCATTTT. Translation gives CASSLRQGYSNQPQHF. The full variable domain, its missing parts supplied by reference TRBV5-5 and TRBJ1-5, is DAGVTQSPTHLIKTRGQQVTLRCSPISGHKSVSWYQQVLGQGPQFIFQYYEKEERGRGNFPDRFSARQFPNYSSELNVNALLLGDSALYLCASSLRQGYSNQPQHFGDGTRLSIL.

The gene calls are TRBV5-1 and TRBJ2-2; 10 bases are a match to TRBD1. The ends lost 4 bases at V and 0 bases at J; junction bases unmatched: 3. The CDR3 has 16 residues. Germline V CDR1 and CDR2: SGHRS, YFSETQ. The CDR3: CASSKDRGTNTGELFF. CDR3 DNA: TGCGCCAGCAGCAAGGACAGGGGGACGAACACCGGGGAGCTGTTTTTT.

The chain recombines TRBV6-1 with TRBJ2-6; D might be TRBD1 (5 bases). CDR3 length: 15 amino acids. Trimming cost V 8 bases and J 3 bases, with 14 bases left between them. CDR1 is MNHNS, CDR2 SASEGT, per germline. CDR3 in DNA: TGTGCCAGCGCCCCTTTCAGGGTTGGGGCCAACGTCCTGACTTTC. It specifies CASAPFRVGANVLTF.

This chain joins TRBV7-3 and TRBJ1-2; 7 nucleotides match TRBD1. There are 14 residues in the CDR3. J lost 0 bases, V lost 4 bases, and 2 bases had no gene match. The germline gives CDR1 SGHTA, CDR2 FQGTGA. CDR3 sequence (DNA): TGTGCCAGCAGCTGGGACAGTACTAACTATGGCTACACCTTC. Residues: CASSWDSTNYGYTF.